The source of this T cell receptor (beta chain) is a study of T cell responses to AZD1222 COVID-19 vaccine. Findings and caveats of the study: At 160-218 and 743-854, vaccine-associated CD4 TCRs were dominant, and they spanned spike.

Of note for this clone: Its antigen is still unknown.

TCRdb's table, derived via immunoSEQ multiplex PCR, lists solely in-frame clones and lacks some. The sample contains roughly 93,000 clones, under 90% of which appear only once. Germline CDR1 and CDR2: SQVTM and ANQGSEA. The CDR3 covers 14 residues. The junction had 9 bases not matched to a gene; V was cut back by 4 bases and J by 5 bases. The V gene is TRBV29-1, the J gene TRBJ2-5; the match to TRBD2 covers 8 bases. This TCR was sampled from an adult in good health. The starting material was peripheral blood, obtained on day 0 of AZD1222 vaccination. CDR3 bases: TGCAGCGTTGCCACAGCGGGAGTGGGGGAGACCCAGTACTTC. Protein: CSVATAGVGETQYF.